A selection of T cell receptor beta chains follows, all from one sample in a study of CD8+ T cells in alopecia areata. Some clones are missing from TCRdb's copy, which holds only in-frame ones; the method was immunoSEQ multiplex PCR. The data show just over 150,000 clones, around half seen once. The sequencing used CD8+ T cells sorted from blood, collected at week 0. The source is a human donor with alopecia areata. Both conserved end residues are part of each CDR3. Fields, in order: D gene, V gene, clone size, J gene, CDR3 DNA, CDR3 protein. D genes are given only for firm matches. Clone size is not always given. Where it is, it says once, few, many or a class for expanded clones.

D: NA; V: TRBV5-6; size: NA; J: TRBJ2-7; DNA: TGTGCCAGCAGCCCCGGACAGCACTACGAGCAGTACTTC; CDR3: CASSPGQHYEQYF
D: NA; V: TRBV15; size: few; J: TRBJ1-4; DNA: TGTGCCACCAGCAGAGCCCGGACGGTAGAAAAACTGTTTTTT; CDR3: CATSRARTVEKLFF
D: NA; V: TRBV30; size: NA; J: TRBJ2-6; DNA: TGTGCCTGGAGTGTGGGAGTCTCTGGGGCCAACGTCCTGACTTTC; CDR3: CAWSVGVSGANVLTF
D: TRBD1; V: TRBV11-1; size: NA; J: TRBJ2-5; DNA: TGTGCCAGCAGCTTAAGGGACAGCCGCCAAGAGACCCAGTACTTC; CDR3: CASSLRDSRQETQYF
D: TRBD1; V: TRBV11-2; size: NA; J: TRBJ2-7; DNA: TGTGCCAGCAGCTCTGGGACAGGGGGCTACGAGCAGTACTTC; CDR3: CASSSGTGGYEQYF
D: NA; V: TRBV5-1; size: NA; J: TRBJ1-1; DNA: TGCGCCAGCAGCTTCTCATCCCGGACCACCAACACTGAAGCTTTCTTT; CDR3: CASSFSSRTTNTEAFF
D: NA; V: TRBV30; size: NA; J: TRBJ1-3; DNA: TGTGCCTGGAGTACAGGGTTCTCTGGAAACACCATATATTTT; CDR3: CAWSTGFSGNTIYF
D: NA; V: TRBV29-1; size: few; J: TRBJ1-1; DNA: TGCAGCGGCCGACCGGGAGACAACACTGAAGCTTTCTTT; CDR3: CSGRPGDNTEAFF
D: NA; V: TRBV25-1; size: NA; J: TRBJ2-7; DNA: TGTGCCAGCAGTGGGGGTTACGAGCAGTACTTC; CDR3: CASSGGYEQYF
D: NA; V: TRBV27; size: NA; J: TRBJ2-4; DNA: TGTGCCAGCAGTCCTACTCCCCTGGGTGGCAAAAACATTCAGTACTTC; CDR3: CASSPTPLGGKNIQYF
D: TRBD1; V: TRBV4-3; size: NA; J: TRBJ2-3; DNA: TGCGCCAGCAGCCAAGGGACAGGGTTAGATACGCAGTATTTT; CDR3: CASSQGTGLDTQYF
D: NA; V: TRBV2; size: NA; J: TRBJ1-2; DNA: TGTGCCAGCAGTCAACAGACCGGGTTCAACTATGGCTACACCTTC; CDR3: CASSQQTGFNYGYTF
D: NA; V: TRBV30; size: NA; J: TRBJ1-1; DNA: TGTGCCTGGAGATTGGGGGGCACTGAAGCTTTCTTT; CDR3: CAWRLGGTEAFF
D: NA; V: TRBV7-9; size: medium-sized; J: TRBJ1-6; DNA: TGTGCCAGCAGCTTAGTCGGCAGGGGTGGGAATTCACCCCTCCACTTT; CDR3: CASSLVGRGGNSPLHF
D: NA; V: TRBV5-1; size: NA; J: TRBJ2-1; DNA: TGCGCCAGCAGCCCGAGACCATCCAATGAGCAGTTCTTC; CDR3: CASSPRPSNEQFF
D: NA; V: TRBV11-1; size: NA; J: TRBJ1-2; DNA: TGTGCCAGCAGCCTACCAGGGGAGGCCTATGGCTACACCTTC; CDR3: CASSLPGEAYGYTF
D: TRBD2; V: TRBV25-1; size: NA; J: TRBJ2-1; DNA: TGTGCCAGCAGTGGAGGACTAGCGGGGAACGAGCAGTTCTTC; CDR3: CASSGGLAGNEQFF
D: NA; V: TRBV30; size: NA; J: TRBJ2-3; DNA: TGTGCCTGGAGGGGAGCTAGCACAGATACGCAGTATTTT; CDR3: CAWRGASTDTQYF
D: NA; V: TRBV13; size: NA; J: TRBJ2-1; DNA: TGTGCCAGCAGTGATTTTAGCTCGGGGGGCCTATCCTACAATGAGCAGTTCTTC; CDR3: CASSDFSSGGLSYNEQFF
D: NA; V: TRBV29-1; size: few; J: TRBJ2-5; DNA: TGCAGCGTTGAAGGCGGACAGAGGCTCCAAGAGACCCAGTACTTC; CDR3: CSVEGGQRLQETQYF
D: NA; V: TRBV4-1; size: NA; J: TRBJ2-7; DNA: TGCGCCAGCAGCCCGAACTGGAACTACGAGCAGTACTTC; CDR3: CASSPNWNYEQYF
D: NA; V: TRBV27; size: NA; J: TRBJ2-1; DNA: TGTGCCAGCCCCAGGGTCAATGAGCAGTTCTTC; CDR3: CASPRVNEQFF
D: NA; V: TRBV7-2; size: NA; J: TRBJ1-2; DNA: TGTGCCAGCAGCTTAGAAGTTTGGCAGGACTATGGCTACACCTTC; CDR3: CASSLEVWQDYGYTF
D: TRBD1; V: TRBV4-3; size: NA; J: TRBJ2-3; DNA: TGCGCCAGCAGCCAAGCCCCCGGACAGGGAGTGGGCACAGATACGCAGTATTTT; CDR3: CASSQAPGQGVGTDTQYF
D: NA; V: TRBV10-1; size: NA; J: TRBJ1-5; DNA: TGCGCCAGCAGAGTCCAGGTCTATAGCAATCAGCCCCAGCATTTT; CDR3: CASRVQVYSNQPQHF